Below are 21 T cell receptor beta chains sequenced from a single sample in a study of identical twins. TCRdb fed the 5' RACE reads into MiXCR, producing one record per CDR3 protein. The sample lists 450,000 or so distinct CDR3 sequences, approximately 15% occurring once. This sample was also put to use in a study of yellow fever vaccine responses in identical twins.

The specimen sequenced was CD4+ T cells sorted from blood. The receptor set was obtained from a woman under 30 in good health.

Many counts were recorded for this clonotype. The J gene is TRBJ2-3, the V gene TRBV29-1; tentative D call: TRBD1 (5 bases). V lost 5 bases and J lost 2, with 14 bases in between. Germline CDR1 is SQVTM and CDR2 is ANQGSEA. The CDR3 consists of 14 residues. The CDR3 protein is CSVSGDSTTDTQYF. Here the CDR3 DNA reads TGCAGCGTTTCAGGAGACAGCACCACAGATACGCAGTATTTT.

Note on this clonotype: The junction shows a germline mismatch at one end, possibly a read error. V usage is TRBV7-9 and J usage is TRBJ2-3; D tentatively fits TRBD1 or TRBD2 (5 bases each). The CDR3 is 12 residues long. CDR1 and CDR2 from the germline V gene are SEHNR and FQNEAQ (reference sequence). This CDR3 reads CASSFGADSQYF. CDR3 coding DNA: TGTGCCAGCAGCTTCGGGGCAGATTCGCAGTATTTT.

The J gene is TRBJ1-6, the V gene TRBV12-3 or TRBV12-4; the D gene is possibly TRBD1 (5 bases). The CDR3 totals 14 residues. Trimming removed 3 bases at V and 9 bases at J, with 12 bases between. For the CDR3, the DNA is TGTGCCAGCAGTTTTAAGGCAGGGCCTTCACCCCTCCACTTT. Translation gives CASSFKAGPSPLHF.

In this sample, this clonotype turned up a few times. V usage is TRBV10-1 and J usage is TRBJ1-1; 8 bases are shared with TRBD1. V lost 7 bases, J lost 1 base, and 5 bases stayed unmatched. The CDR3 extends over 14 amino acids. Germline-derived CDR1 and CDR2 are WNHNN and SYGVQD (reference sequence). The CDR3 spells CASTSGTGNTEAFF. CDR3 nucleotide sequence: TGCGCCAGCACCTCCGGGACAGGGAACACTGAAGCTTTCTTT.

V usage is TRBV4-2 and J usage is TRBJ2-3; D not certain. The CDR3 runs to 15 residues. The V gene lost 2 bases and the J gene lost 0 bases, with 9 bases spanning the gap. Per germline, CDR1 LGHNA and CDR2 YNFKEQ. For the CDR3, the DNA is TGTGCCAGCAGCCAACGATCACTTAGCACAGATACGCAGTATTTT. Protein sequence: CASSQRSLSTDTQYF.

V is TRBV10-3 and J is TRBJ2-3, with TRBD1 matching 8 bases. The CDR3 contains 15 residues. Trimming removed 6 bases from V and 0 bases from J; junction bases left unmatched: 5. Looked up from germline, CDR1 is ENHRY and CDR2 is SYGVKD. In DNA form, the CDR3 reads TGTGCCATCAGAACAGGGGGTCTGAGCACAGATACGCAGTATTTT. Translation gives CAIRTGGLSTDTQYF.

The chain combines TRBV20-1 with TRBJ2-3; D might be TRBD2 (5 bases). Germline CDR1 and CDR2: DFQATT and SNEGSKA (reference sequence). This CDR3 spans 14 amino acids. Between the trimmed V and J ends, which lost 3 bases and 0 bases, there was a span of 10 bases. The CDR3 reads CSASSGGSTDTQYF. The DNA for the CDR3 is TGCAGTGCTAGCTCAGGCGGGAGCACAGATACGCAGTATTTT.

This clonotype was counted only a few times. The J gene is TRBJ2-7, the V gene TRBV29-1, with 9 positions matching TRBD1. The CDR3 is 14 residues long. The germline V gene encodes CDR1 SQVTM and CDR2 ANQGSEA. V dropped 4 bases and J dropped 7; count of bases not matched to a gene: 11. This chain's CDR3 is CSVVTPDRGGEQYF. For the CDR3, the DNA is TGCAGCGTTGTCACCCCGGACAGGGGAGGGGAGCAGTACTTC.

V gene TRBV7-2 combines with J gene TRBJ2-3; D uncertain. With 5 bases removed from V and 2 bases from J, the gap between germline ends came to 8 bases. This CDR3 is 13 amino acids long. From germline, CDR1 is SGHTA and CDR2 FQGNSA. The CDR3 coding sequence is TGTGCCAGCAGCGGCCAACACACAGATACGCAGTATTTT. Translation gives CASSGQHTDTQYF.

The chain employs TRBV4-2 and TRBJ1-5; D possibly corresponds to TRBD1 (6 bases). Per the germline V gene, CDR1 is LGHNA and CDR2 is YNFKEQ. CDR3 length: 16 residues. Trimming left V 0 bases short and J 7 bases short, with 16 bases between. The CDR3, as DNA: TGTGCCAGCAGCCAAGAGTGGACAGAGGGGTGGCAGCCCCAGCATTTT. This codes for CASSQEWTEGWQPQHF.

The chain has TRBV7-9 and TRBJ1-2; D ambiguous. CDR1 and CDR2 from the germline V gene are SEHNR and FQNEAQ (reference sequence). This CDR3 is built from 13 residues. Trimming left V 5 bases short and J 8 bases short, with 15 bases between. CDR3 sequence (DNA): TGTGCCAGCAGCCCCGGACGGGTTCAGGGCTACACCTTC. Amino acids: CASSPGRVQGYTF.

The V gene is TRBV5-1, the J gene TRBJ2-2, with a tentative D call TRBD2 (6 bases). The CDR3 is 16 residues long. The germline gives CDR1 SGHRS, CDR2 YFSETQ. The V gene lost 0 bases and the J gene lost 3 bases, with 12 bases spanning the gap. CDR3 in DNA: TGCGCCAGCAGCTTGGCCGCCGGGGGACACACCGGGGAGCTGTTTTTT. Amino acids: CASSLAAGGHTGELFF.

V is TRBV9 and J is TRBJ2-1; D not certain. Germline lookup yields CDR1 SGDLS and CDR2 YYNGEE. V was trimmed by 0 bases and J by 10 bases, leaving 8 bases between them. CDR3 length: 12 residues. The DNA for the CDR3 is TGTGCCAGCAGCGTAGACGTCGGAGAGCAGTTCTTC. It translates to CASSVDVGEQFF.

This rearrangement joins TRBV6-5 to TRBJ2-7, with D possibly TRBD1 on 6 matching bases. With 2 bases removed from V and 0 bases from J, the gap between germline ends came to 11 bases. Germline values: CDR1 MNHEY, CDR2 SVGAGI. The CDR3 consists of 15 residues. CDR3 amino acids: CASSYGQGTSYEQYF. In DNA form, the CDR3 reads TGTGCCAGCAGTTACGGTCAGGGGACCTCCTACGAGCAGTACTTC.

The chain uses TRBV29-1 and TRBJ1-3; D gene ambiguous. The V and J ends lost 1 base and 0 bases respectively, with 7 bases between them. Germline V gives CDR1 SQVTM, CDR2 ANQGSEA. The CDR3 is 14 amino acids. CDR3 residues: CSVEGALSGNTIYF. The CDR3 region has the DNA TGCAGCGTTGAAGGGGCTCTCTCTGGAAACACCATATATTTT.

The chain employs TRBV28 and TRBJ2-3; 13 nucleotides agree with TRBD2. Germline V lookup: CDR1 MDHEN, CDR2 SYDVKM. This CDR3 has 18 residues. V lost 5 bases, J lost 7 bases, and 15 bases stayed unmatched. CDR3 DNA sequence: TGTGCCAGCAGTATAGCAGGACTAGCGGGAGACGGGAGGAATACGCAGTATTTT. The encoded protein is CASSIAGLAGDGRNTQYF.

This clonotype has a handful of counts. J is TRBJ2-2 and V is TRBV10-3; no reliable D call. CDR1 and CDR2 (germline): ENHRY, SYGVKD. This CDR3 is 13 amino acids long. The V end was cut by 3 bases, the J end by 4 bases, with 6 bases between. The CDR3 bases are TGTGCCATCAGTGATTGGCGCACCGGGGAGCTGTTTTTT. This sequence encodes CAISDWRTGELFF.

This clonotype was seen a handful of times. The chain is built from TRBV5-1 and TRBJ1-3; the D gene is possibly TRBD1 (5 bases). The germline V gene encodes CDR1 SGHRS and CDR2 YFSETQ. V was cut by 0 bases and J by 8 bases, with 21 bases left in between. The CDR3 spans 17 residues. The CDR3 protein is CASSLEGERSWKDTIYF. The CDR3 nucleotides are TGCGCCAGCAGCTTGGAAGGGGAGCGATCCTGGAAGGACACCATATATTTT.

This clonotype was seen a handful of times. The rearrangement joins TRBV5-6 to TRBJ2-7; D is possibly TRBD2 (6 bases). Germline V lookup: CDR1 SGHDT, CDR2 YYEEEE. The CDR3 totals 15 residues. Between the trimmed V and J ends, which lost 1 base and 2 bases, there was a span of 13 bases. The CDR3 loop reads CASSLSWTNTYEQYF. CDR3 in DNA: TGTGCCAGCAGCTTGTCTTGGACTAACACCTACGAGCAGTACTTC. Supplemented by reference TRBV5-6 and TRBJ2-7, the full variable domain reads DAGVTQSPTHLIKTRGQQVTLRCSPKSGHDTVSWYQQALGQGPQFIFQYYEEEERQRGNFPDRFSGHQFPNYSSELNVNALLLGDSALYLCASSLSWTNTYEQYFGPGTRLTVT.

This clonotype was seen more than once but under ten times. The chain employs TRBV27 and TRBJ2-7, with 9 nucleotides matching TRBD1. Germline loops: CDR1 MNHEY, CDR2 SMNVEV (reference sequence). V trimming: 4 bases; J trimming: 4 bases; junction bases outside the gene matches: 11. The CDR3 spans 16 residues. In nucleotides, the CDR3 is TGTGCCAGCAGTTCCCTCCCCTGGGACAGGGCTTACGAGCAGTACTTC. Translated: CASSSLPWDRAYEQYF.

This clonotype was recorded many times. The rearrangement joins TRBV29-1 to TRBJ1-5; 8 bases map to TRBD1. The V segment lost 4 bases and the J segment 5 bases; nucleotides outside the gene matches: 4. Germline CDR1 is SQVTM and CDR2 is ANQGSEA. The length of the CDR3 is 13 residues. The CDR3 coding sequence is TGCAGCGTTGGACAGGGGTCAGATCAGCCCCAGCATTTT. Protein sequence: CSVGQGSDQPQHF.